This T cell receptor (beta chain) was recovered during a study of identical twins (dated by TCRdb to the mid-2010s). Study-wide context: To test whether fetal clonotypes persist, this study deep-sequenced TCR alpha and beta repertoires from monozygotic twins, from unrelated adults of various ages, and from cord blood. To rule out contamination, replicate twin experiments were performed at different times with different library preparation protocols.

Study-wide conclusions, independent of this receptor: Zero-insertion analyses could be partly confounded by invariant T cells such as MAIT and iNKT, although diverse VJ usage argued against such confounding for most clonotypes. The excess sharing between twins in beta out-of-frame sequences was weaker because fewer shared sequences reduced the signal-to-noise ratio. Fewer insertions were carried by abundant cord blood beta clonotypes, a similar but weaker trend appeared in young adult naive repertoires, and no such trend appeared in memory repertoires. Conclusions relied on cross-sectional statistical analysis, since the same donors could not be followed over many years. Compared with coincidental sharing between unrelated individuals, out-of-frame TCR alpha sequences shared between twins had an excess of sequences with low generation probability. Out-of-frame TCR alpha sharing in monozygotic twins was systematically underestimated by recombination models, whereas sharing between unrelated individuals was in agreement with the recombination models.

Cut back by 6 bases and 0 bases, the V and J ends lie 12 bases apart. Spanning cysteine to phenylalanine, the CDR3 consists of 14 amino acids. The retained sequence is limited to the CDR3, 42 bases, with the frame set at the first base. CDR1 MNHEY and CDR2 SVGAGI are derived from the germline V gene. This clonotype was detected a few times. What antigen it recognizes has not been identified. The input lacks base qualities; no much larger clone sits a single base away. All donors were healthy Caucasians. Library creation used 5' RACE. TCRdb lists the instrument as Illumina HiSeq 2000. A universal primer binding site was added through template switching, and the final cDNA carried a unique molecular identifier so that TCR cDNA molecules could be counted accurately. Specific primers in the conserved constant-segment region were used to synthesize first-strand cDNA for TCR alpha and beta chains. To control for contamination, each cDNA library was double barcoded with a SMART-Mk sample barcode plus Illumina barcodes. TruSeq adapter sequences, together with Illumina sample barcodes, were added in two successive PCR steps. The Illumina HiSeq platform was used with custom primers to sequence TCR alpha and beta cDNA libraries. In the paper's pipeline: Raw reads were processed with MiGEC to extract unique molecular identifiers, and MiXCR was used to determine CDR3 positions. For each individual, recombination models were inferred using an EM algorithm with the repgenHMM and IGoR tools. The analysis of shared clonotypes was done with the tcR package in R, with sharing normalized by the product of cloneset sizes. To study raw recombination without the effects of thymic and clonal selection, out-of-frame nonproductive sequences were analyzed. Through fastp at Q25 and MiXCR, TCRdb rebuilt clones from the public reads, retaining in-frame beta chains. Rows merge per CDR3 protein into single entries with the most common DNA and genes. These V and J calls derive from TCRdb rather than the authors' analysis. This sample comprises 1.5 million to 2 million distinct CDR3 sequences, less than 35% of them detected only once. The ten largest clones add up to about 0.27% of the sample.

The V and J segments used are TRBV6-5 and TRBJ2-7, with a weak D call of TRBD2 (5 bases match). Sequenced input: cord blood. The TCR sequence derives from a newborn girl in good health. At the DNA level, the sequence is TGTGCCAGCAGACTCGGACTTTACTCCTACGAGCAGTACTTC. It codes for CASRLGLYSYEQYF.